One and the same sample provided the 3 T cell receptor beta chains below, sequenced in a study of CD8+ T cells in alopecia areata. The treatment here: oral pan-JAK inhibitor, 5-10 mg twice daily. Following RNA extraction, reverse transcription yielded cDNA that acted as the sequencing template. TCRdb's table, derived via immunoSEQ multiplex PCR, lists solely in-frame clones and lacks some. The sample holds some 100,000 clones; 44% are singletons and the top ten take more than 15%. The sequencing used CD8+ T cells sorted from blood, collected at week 24, from a patient treated with tofacitinib. The receptor set was obtained from a human donor with alopecia areata.

The table lists this clone with a few counts. The chain joins TRBV6-4 to TRBJ2-3; D is possibly TRBD1 (6 bases). Germline-derived CDR1 and CDR2 are MRHNA and SNTAGT. V gave up 3 bases and J gave up 2 bases, with 12 bases separating them. This CDR3 comprises 15 residues. Here the CDR3 reads CASSEGAEVTDTQYF. CDR3 bases: TGTGCCAGCAGTGAGGGGGCCGAGGTCACAGATACGCAGTATTTT.

The rearrangement joins TRBV19 to TRBJ1-1; D is undetermined. CDR1 is LNHDA, CDR2 SQIVND, per germline (reference sequence). V shed 6 bases and J shed 4 bases, with 9 bases lying between them. This CDR3 is built from 12 residues. The CDR3 coding sequence is TGTGCCAGTAGGCTAGGGCTCACTGAAGCTTTCTTT. Translation: CASRLGLTEAFF.

The chain uses TRBV23-1 and TRBJ2-3, with 12 bases aligning to TRBD2. TRBV23-1 is identified as an open reading frame with a role that is uncertain. V lost 3 bases and J lost 2; bases outside the gene matches: 18. The CDR3 sequence is 21 residues long. The DNA for the CDR3 is TGCGCCAGCAGTCACGCGGAGGCGGGCCGACTAGCGGGGGATCTCACAGATACGCAGTATTTT. Its translation: CASSHAEAGRLAGDLTDTQYF.